The 8 T cell receptor beta chains given below trace back to one sample, sequenced in a study of shared clonotypes between healthy human individuals. Sequenced by immunoSEQ multiplex PCR; TCRdb stores in-frame clones only, minus some. The table includes around 2.1 million clones, roughly 95% detected once. The sample was naive CD4+ T cells sorted from blood. The subset here: CD45RA+ positively selected. These receptor sequences come from a man aged 18 to 30 in good health.

V gene TRBV30 combines with J gene TRBJ1-6, with no clear D. V was trimmed by 0 bases and J by 6 bases, leaving 6 bases between them. The CDR3 spans 13 residues. Germline CDR1 and CDR2: GTSNPN and SVGIG (reference sequence). The CDR3: CAWSVYANSPLHF. CDR3 nucleotide sequence: TGTGCCTGGAGTGTTTACGCTAATTCACCCCTCCACTTT.

This clone was observed a single time. The rearrangement joins TRBV6-5 to TRBJ1-6; no clear D gene. From germline, CDR1 is MNHEY and CDR2 SVGAGI. This CDR3 spans 12 amino acids. V was clipped by 6 bases and J by 14 bases, with 14 bases between them. CDR3 amino acids: CASSPGNRALHF. The CDR3, as DNA: TGTGCCAGCAGCCCAGGCAATCGGGCCCTCCACTTT.

The chain combines TRBV19 with TRBJ2-7; the match to TRBD2 covers 12 bases. Germline CDR1 and CDR2: LNHDA and SQIVND (reference sequence). Trimming at V came to 4 bases and at J to 4 bases, leaving 5 bases not matched to a gene. This CDR3 is built from 15 residues. The CDR3 DNA sequence: TGTGCCAGTAGTAGAGATGGACTAGCGGGGTACGAGCAGTACTTC. It is translated as CASSRDGLAGYEQYF. The full variable domain, in which reference TRBV19 and TRBJ2-7 provide the parts outside the CDR3, is DGGITQSPKYLFRKEGQNVTLSCEQNLNHDAMYWYRQDPGQGLRLIYYSQIVNDFQKGDIAEGYSVSREKKESFPLTVTSAQKNPTAFYLCASSRDGLAGYEQYFGPGTRLTVT.

This chain links TRBV6-1 with TRBJ2-4; D gene uncertain. The CDR3 contains 14 residues. Germline CDR1 MNHNS, CDR2 SASEGT. Trimming took off 9 bases at V and 0 bases at J, with 12 bases between the two ends. For the CDR3, the DNA is TGTGCCAGTTCCCTGGGCATAGCCAAAAACATTCAGTACTTC. The encoded protein is CASSLGIAKNIQYF.

This chain joins TRBV28 and TRBJ1-1; maybe TRBD1 (5 bases). This CDR3 comprises 17 residues. Germline V gene lookup returns CDR1 MDHEN and CDR2 SYDVKM. Trimming stripped 3 bases from V and 2 bases from J, with 19 bases between. CDR3 DNA sequence: TGTGCCAGCAGTTTGACGCGGGTGGGACGGGGAAACACTGAAGCTTTCTTT. The encoded protein is CASSLTRVGRGNTEAFF.

For this clone: Other DNA sequences in the same sample also yield this CDR3. The V and J genes are TRBV7-2 and TRBJ2-7; no clear D. The CDR3 totals 12 residues. V shed 5 bases and J shed 3 bases, with 8 bases lying between them. Germline assignment: CDR1 SGHTA and CDR2 FQGNSA. The CDR3 sequence is CASSPRGYEQYF. In DNA, the CDR3 is TGTGCCAGCAGCCCGAGAGGCTACGAGCAGTACTTC. The full variable domain, completed using reference TRBV7-2 and TRBJ2-7, is GAGVSQSPSNKVTEKGKDVELRCDPISGHTALYWYRQSLGQGLEFLIYFQGNSAPDKSGLPSDRFSAERTGGSVSTLTIQRTQQEDSAVYLCASSPRGYEQYFGPGTRLTVT.

On this clone: This same CDR3 is encoded by further DNA sequences in the sample. The V gene is TRBV2, the J gene TRBJ2-1; D tentatively fits TRBD1 or TRBD2 (5 bases each). CDR1 SNHLY and CDR2 FYNNEI come from the germline V gene. The CDR3 is 13 residues long. V lost 4 bases and J lost 4, with 8 bases in between. The CDR3 spells CASSGDGYNEQFF. The CDR3 DNA is TGTGCCAGCAGTGGGGACGGATACAATGAGCAGTTCTTC.

This chain joins TRBV18 and TRBJ2-5; 9 bases agree with TRBD1. Germline CDR1 KGHSH, CDR2 LQKENI. CDR3 size: 15 residues. Losses at the gene ends were 6 bases for V and 0 bases for J; bases not matched to a gene: 5. The CDR3 is CASSPRTGDQETQYF. The DNA of the CDR3 is TGTGCCAGCTCTCCCCGGACAGGGGACCAAGAGACCCAGTACTTC.